This T cell receptor beta chain was obtained from a study of cytomegalovirus exposure and HLA in healthy donors. The method was immunoSEQ multiplex PCR; TCRdb's version includes in-frame clones alone and lacks a portion of them. The sample contains about 190,000 clones, roughly four fifths of which appear only once. The CDR3 extends over 14 amino acids. The germline CDR1 and CDR2 sequences are SGDLS and YYNGEE. Trimming removed 2 bases at V and 14 bases at J, with 20 bases between. General study findings and limits: TCR sequences were mostly rare, though some public TCRs occurred in many donors.

Comments on this clone: Its antigen is not known.

The chain carries TRBV9 and TRBJ2-1, with D perhaps TRBD2 (5 bases). Material for sequencing was PBMCs. The sequence derives from a woman aged 18-29 years in good health and CMV-seropositive. The CDR3 DNA reads TGTGCCAGCAGCGTCGAGCCGACGGACTGGCAGAAGTTCTTC. Translating gives CASSVEPTDWQKFF.